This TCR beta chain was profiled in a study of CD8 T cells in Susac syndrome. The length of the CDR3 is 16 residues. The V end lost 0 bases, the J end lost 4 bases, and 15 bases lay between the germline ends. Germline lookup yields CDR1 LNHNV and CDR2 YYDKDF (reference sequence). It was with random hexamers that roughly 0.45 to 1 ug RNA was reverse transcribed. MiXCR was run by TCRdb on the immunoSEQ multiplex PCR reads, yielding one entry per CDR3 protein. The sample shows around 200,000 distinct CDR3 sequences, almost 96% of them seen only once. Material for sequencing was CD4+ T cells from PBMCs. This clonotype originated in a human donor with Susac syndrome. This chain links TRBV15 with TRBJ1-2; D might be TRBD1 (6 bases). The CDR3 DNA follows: TGTGCCACCAGCAGAGACCTTCACAGGGTGCCCTATGGCTACACCTTC. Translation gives CATSRDLHRVPYGYTF.